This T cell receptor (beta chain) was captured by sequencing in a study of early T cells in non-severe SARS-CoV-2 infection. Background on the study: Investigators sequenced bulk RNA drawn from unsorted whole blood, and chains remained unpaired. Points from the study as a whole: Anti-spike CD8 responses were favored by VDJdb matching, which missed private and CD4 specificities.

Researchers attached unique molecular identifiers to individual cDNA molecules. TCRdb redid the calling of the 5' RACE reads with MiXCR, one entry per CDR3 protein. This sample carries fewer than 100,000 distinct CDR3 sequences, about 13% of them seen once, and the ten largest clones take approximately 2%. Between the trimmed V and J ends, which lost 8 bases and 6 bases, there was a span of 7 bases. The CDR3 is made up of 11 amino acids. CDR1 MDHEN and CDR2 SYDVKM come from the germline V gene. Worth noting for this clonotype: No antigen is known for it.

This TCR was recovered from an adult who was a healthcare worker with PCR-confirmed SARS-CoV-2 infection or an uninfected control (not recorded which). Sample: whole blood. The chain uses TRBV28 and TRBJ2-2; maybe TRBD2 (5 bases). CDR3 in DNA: TGTGCCAGCGTCGGGGCCGGGGAGCTGTTTTTT. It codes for CASVGAGELFF.